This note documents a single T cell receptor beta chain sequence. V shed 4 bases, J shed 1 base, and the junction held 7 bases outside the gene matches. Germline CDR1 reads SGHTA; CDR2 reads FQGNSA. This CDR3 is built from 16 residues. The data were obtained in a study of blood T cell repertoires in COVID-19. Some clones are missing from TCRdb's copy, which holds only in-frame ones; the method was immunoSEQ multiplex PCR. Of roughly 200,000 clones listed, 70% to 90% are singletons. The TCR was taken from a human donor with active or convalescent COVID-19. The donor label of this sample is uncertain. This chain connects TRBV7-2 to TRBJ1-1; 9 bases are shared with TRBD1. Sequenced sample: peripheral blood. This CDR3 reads CASSSYGQGSNTEAFF. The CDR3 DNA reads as TGTGCCAGCAGCTCGTATGGACAGGGGTCGAACACTGAAGCTTTCTTT.